Listed here are 9 T cell receptor beta chains from one sample, sequenced in a study of T cells in Graves' hyperthyroidism and ophthalmopathy. RNA transcripts yielded amplified TCR beta CDR3 regions. The study used the HTBI primer set for a first-round RT-PCR of the TCR CDR3. One entry per CDR3 protein, called by TCRdb with MiXCR from the multiplex PCR reads. The sample holds hundreds of thousands of distinct CDR3 sequences, approximately 25% seen once. The sequencing sample was made of blood. The origin of the receptors is a woman aged 25 to 39 with Graves' ophthalmopathy.

This clonotype was found many times. J is TRBJ2-7 and V is TRBV7-2, with 8 nucleotides matching TRBD2. Germline assignment: CDR1 SGHTA and CDR2 FQGNSA. The CDR3 consists of 15 residues. J gave up 0 bases and V 4 bases, and 5 bases lay outside the gene matches. The CDR3 DNA reads as TGTGCCAGCAGCTCTAGCGGGCAAAGCTCCTACGAGCAGTACTTC. Translating gives CASSSSGQSSYEQYF. The full variable domain, its missing parts supplied by reference TRBV7-2 and TRBJ2-7, is GAGVSQSPSNKVTEKGKDVELRCDPISGHTALYWYRQSLGQGLEFLIYFQGNSAPDKSGLPSDRFSAERTGGSVSTLTIQRTQQEDSAVYLCASSSSGQSSYEQYFGPGTRLTVT.

V and J are TRBV7-9 and TRBJ1-1; D remains ambiguous. Trimming took off 3 bases at V and 7 bases at J, with 6 bases between the two ends. This CDR3 has 11 residues. Germline V lookup: CDR1 SEHNR, CDR2 FQNEAQ (reference sequence). The CDR3 loop reads CASSFVSEAFF. Written as DNA, the CDR3 is TGTGCCAGCAGCTTCGTCAGTGAAGCTTTCTTT.

This clonotype was seen at least ten times. The DNA for the CDR3 is TGTGCCAGCAGACCGGGACTAGCGGGTTACGAGCAGTACTTC. Residues: CASRPGLAGYEQYF. The chain uses TRBV7-2 and TRBJ2-7; the match to TRBD2 covers 12 bases. Looked up from germline, CDR1 is SGHTA and CDR2 is FQGNSA. The CDR3 extends over 14 amino acids. The V gene end was trimmed by 6 bases and the J gene end by 4 bases; junction bases not matched to a gene: 4.

This clonotype was seen at least ten times. V gene TRBV27 combines with J gene TRBJ1-5; D gene uncertain. The CDR3 extends over 15 amino acids. CDR1 is MNHEY, CDR2 SMNVEV, per germline (reference sequence). The V end lost 5 bases, the J end lost 3 bases, and 14 bases lay between the germline ends. The CDR3 protein is CASSRTEGTNQPQHF. The CDR3 coding sequence is TGTGCCAGCAGTCGGACTGAGGGTACCAATCAGCCCCAGCATTTT.

At least ten counts were recorded for this clonotype. The J gene is TRBJ1-2, the V gene TRBV2; D is unresolved. The V gene's germline CDR1 is SNHLY and CDR2 FYNNEI. There are 14 residues in the CDR3. V was cut by 2 bases and J by 4 bases, with 11 bases left in between. This CDR3 is CASSEWPRGYGYTF. CDR3 coding DNA: TGTGCCAGCAGTGAATGGCCTCGGGGCTATGGCTACACCTTC.

This clonotype appeared many times. The genes are TRBV5-1 and TRBJ1-2; 10 bases are shared with TRBD1. This CDR3 spans 15 amino acids. Germline lookup yields CDR1 SGHRS and CDR2 YFSETQ. V shed 4 bases, J shed 7 bases, and the junction held 10 bases outside the gene matches. Here the CDR3 reads CASSLQPGQGFGYTF. The CDR3 bases are TGCGCCAGCAGCCTACAACCGGGACAGGGGTTTGGCTACACCTTC.

The V and J genes are TRBV6-1 and TRBJ2-7; a weak D match, TRBD1 (6 bases). The CDR3 totals 16 residues. Per germline, CDR1 MNHNS and CDR2 SASEGT. The V gene lost 2 bases and the J gene lost 1 base, with 15 bases spanning the gap. Here the CDR3 reads CASSETGTLLSYEQYF. For the CDR3, the DNA is TGTGCCAGCAGTGAAACCGGGACACTTTTATCCTACGAGCAGTACTTC.

The chain employs TRBV20-1 and TRBJ1-3; D might be TRBD1 (5 bases). Germline V lookup: CDR1 DFQATT, CDR2 SNEGSKA (reference sequence). Between the trimmed V and J ends, which lost 7 bases and 0 bases, there was a span of 13 bases. The CDR3 has 14 residues. The CDR3 protein is CSVMGRYSGNTIYF. For the CDR3, the DNA is TGCAGTGTCATGGGACGGTACTCTGGAAACACCATATATTTT.

The chain couples TRBV29-1 to TRBJ1-2, with D perhaps matching TRBD1 (5 bases). Trimming stripped 4 bases from V and 10 bases from J, with 13 bases between. CDR1 and CDR2 from the germline V gene are SQVTM and ANQGSEA. The CDR3 has 11 residues. The CDR3 DNA reads as TGCAGCGTTGCCCGGCAGGGCGCCTACACCTTC. Translated, it gives CSVARQGAYTF.